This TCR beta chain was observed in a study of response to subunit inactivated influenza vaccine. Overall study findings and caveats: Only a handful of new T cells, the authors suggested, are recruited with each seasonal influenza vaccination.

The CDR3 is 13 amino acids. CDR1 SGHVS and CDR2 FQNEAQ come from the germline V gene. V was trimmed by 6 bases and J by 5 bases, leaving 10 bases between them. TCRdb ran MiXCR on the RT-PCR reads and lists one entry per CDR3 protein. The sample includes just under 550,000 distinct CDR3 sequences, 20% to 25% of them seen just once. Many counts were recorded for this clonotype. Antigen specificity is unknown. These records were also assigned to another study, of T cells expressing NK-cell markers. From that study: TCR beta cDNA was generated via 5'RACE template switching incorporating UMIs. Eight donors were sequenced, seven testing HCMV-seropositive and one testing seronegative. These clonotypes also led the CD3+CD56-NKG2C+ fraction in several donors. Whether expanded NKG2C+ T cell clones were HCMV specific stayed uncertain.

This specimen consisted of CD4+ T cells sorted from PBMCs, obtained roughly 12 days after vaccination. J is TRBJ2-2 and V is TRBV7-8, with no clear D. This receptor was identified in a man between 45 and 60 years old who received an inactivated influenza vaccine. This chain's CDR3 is CASRVPLTGELFF. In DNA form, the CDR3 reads TGTGCCAGCAGGGTTCCCTTAACCGGGGAGCTGTTTTTT.